This T cell receptor beta chain was captured in a study of control samples from healthy donors and cancer patients (dated by TCRdb to about 2020). Details on this clone: This clone's antigen is unknown. Base qualities are not at hand, and no much larger clone is one base apart.

Library preparation used the immunoSEQ multiplex PCR assay. Entries here come from immuneACCESS through TCRdb and include only in-frame sequences with V and J called. Some clones fail to appear in such tables; in the studies checked, an unresolved V gene covers under half of the shortfall, and the cause of the remainder is unknown. Counted in this sample were roughly 220,000 clones; roughly 94% of them appeared once. The biggest ten clones account for approximately 1.5% of the sample. Via the germline V gene, CDR1 is SGHVS and CDR2 FQNEAQ. Inclusive of the bounding cysteine and valine, the CDR3 is 13 residues long. Solely the CDR3 DNA is kept, with 39 bases framed from the first base.

The rearranged segments are TRBV7-8 and TRBJ2-7; the D gene is perhaps TRBD1, on 5 matching bases. The sequence came from a man in his fifties in good health. The sequenced material came from blood. CDR3 protein: CASRLTDVYEWHV. The DNA sequence reads TGTGCCAGCAGATTGACAGATGTATACGAGTGGCACGTC.